The next 12 T cell receptor beta chains were all read from a single sample in a study of cytomegalovirus exposure and HLA in healthy donors. The PCR contained 60 Vbeta and 13 Jbeta primers. Using immunoSEQ multiplex PCR, the repertoire was profiled, and TCRdb retains in-frame clones only, with some absent. The sample lists some 100,000 clones; 81% were seen once. The specimen sequenced was PBMCs. The receptors were gathered from a girl aged 2 to 10 in good health and CMV-seropositive.

This CDR3 reads CASSLVGDGYTF. Here the CDR3 DNA reads TGCGCCAGCAGCTTGGTAGGAGATGGCTACACCTTC. The rearrangement joins TRBV5-1 to TRBJ1-2, with no clear D. The CDR3 sequence is 12 residues long. Germline CDR1 is SGHRS and CDR2 is YFSETQ. Trimming stripped 0 bases from V and 6 bases from J, with 6 bases between.

The V gene is TRBV30, the J gene TRBJ2-5; no clear D gene. V was cut by 3 bases and J by 5 bases, with 13 bases left in between. The CDR3 extends over 13 amino acids. Per the germline V gene, CDR1 is GTSNPN and CDR2 is SVGIG (reference sequence). This CDR3 is CAWSPGRSETQYF. The CDR3 bases are TGTGCCTGGAGCCCCGGCAGGTCGGAGACCCAGTACTTC.

Only a few counts were recorded for this clone. The chain has TRBV6-1 and TRBJ2-6; weak D call: TRBD1 (5 bases). This CDR3 region has 15 residues. With 6 bases removed from V and 0 bases from J, the gap between germline ends came to 9 bases. The germline V gene encodes CDR1 MNHNS and CDR2 SASEGT. This CDR3 is CASSPGHSGANVLTF. For the CDR3, the DNA is TGTGCCAGCAGCCCCGGACACTCTGGGGCCAACGTCCTGACTTTC.

This rearrangement joins TRBV27 to TRBJ1-1; D possibly corresponds to TRBD1 (5 bases). From germline, CDR1 is MNHEY and CDR2 SMNVEV (reference sequence). CDR3 length: 14 residues. The V end was cut by 2 bases, the J end by 7 bases, with 14 bases between. This CDR3 is CASSLKSWGGEAFF. The CDR3 nucleotides are TGTGCCAGCAGTTTAAAGTCTTGGGGGGGTGAAGCTTTCTTT.

The sample holds one count of this clone. V and J are TRBV19 and TRBJ1-5; tentative D call: TRBD1 (5 bases). Germline V gives CDR1 LNHDA, CDR2 SQIVND (reference sequence). With 4 bases removed from V and 0 bases from J, the gap between germline ends came to 10 bases. CDR3 size: 15 residues. Written as DNA, the CDR3 is TGTGCCAGTAGTACCGACAGATATAGCAATCAGCCCCAGCATTTT. This encodes CASSTDRYSNQPQHF.

The chain carries TRBV6-5 and TRBJ2-7; 7 bases are shared with TRBD2. V lost 6 bases and J lost 6; bases outside the gene matches: 11. From germline, CDR1 is MNHEY and CDR2 SVGAGI. The CDR3 is made up of 14 amino acids. This CDR3 reads CASRGSGAGGEQYF. In DNA, the CDR3 is TGTGCCAGCAGGGGGAGCGGGGCTGGTGGCGAGCAGTACTTC.

The DNA of the CDR3 is TGTGCCAGCAGCTACCAGGACAGGGTCGTTGGCTACACCTTC. It encodes CASSYQDRVVGYTF. This chain connects TRBV7-2 to TRBJ1-2, with 8 bases fitting TRBD1. J was trimmed by 7 bases and V by 4 bases; bases with no gene match: 8. The CDR3 is made up of 14 amino acids. Germline-derived CDR1 and CDR2 are SGHTA and FQGNSA.

The chain recombines TRBV19 with TRBJ1-1; TRBD1 agrees at 9 bases. Trimming removed 6 bases from V and 5 bases from J; junction bases left unmatched: 10. The CDR3 totals 15 residues. Germline CDR1 and CDR2: LNHDA and SQIVND (reference sequence). CDR3 loop: CASSFLPGTGTEAFF. The CDR3 DNA reads as TGTGCCAGTAGCTTTCTACCCGGGACAGGGACTGAAGCTTTCTTT.

This clone was seen only a few times. V and J are TRBV10-3 and TRBJ2-7, with a possible D match to TRBD1 (5 bases). The V end lost 4 bases, the J end lost 3 bases, and 10 bases lay between the germline ends. The CDR3 sequence is 13 residues long. The V gene's germline CDR1 is ENHRY and CDR2 SYGVKD. CDR3 amino acids: CAISGMQGYEQYF. CDR3 DNA: TGTGCCATCAGTGGGATGCAGGGCTACGAGCAGTACTTC.

The chain combines TRBV5-1 with TRBJ2-7, with TRBD1 matching 8 bases. The germline V gene encodes CDR1 SGHRS and CDR2 YFSETQ. This CDR3 spans 15 amino acids. V shed 2 bases, J shed 6 bases, and the junction held 10 bases outside the gene matches. CDR3 protein: CASSFGETGVGEQYF. The CDR3 DNA is TGCGCCAGCAGCTTTGGGGAGACAGGGGTAGGCGAGCAGTACTTC.

The CDR3: CASSEVGAGEADNEQFF. The DNA of the CDR3 is TGTGCCAGCAGTGAAGTAGGTGCGGGGGAGGCGGACAATGAGCAGTTCTTC. This chain joins TRBV2 and TRBJ2-1; 7 bases fit TRBD2. The CDR3 contains 17 residues. The trim removed 1 base at V and 5 bases at J, leaving 11 bases unmatched. Germline V gene lookup returns CDR1 SNHLY and CDR2 FYNNEI.

The J gene is TRBJ2-3, the V gene TRBV27; D is ambiguous. Germline-derived CDR1 and CDR2 are MNHEY and SMNVEV (reference sequence). Trimming removed 5 bases at V and 2 bases at J, with 8 bases between. This CDR3 comprises 13 residues. The CDR3 loop reads CASSGHYTDTQYF. The CDR3 DNA sequence: TGTGCCAGCAGTGGCCATTACACAGATACGCAGTATTTT.